This TCR beta chain was captured in a study of shared clonotypes between healthy human individuals. Overall study context: CD4 naive and memory got three plates each, CD8 naive two, CD8 memory one. Study results and caveats: Estimated clonotype richness was generally higher in naive than memory subsets. Among non-shared clonotypes, generation probabilities were lower than among those shared by all four donors.

V lost 4 bases and J lost 4, with 17 bases in between. CDR1 MNHEY and CDR2 SMNVEV come from the germline V gene (reference sequence). CDR3 length: 15 residues. In the authors' methods: ImmunoSEQ only sent back junction sequences with no quality scores, so filtering was done differently. Only in-frame clones appear in the TCRdb table, and some are missing; sequencing was by immunoSEQ multiplex PCR. V and J calls and clone size are copied from that table; D and trimming were computed from the DNA. The sample contains millions of clones, roughly 94% of which appear only once. Terminally differentiated effector memory CD45RA+ cells were left out of the naive CD8 fraction, which was CD45RO-negative and positively selected for CCR7. Remarks on this clone: Its specificity is not known.

The receptor's source is a young man in good health. Sequencing was carried out using naive CD8+ T cells sorted from blood. The V gene is TRBV27, the J gene TRBJ2-7, with D perhaps TRBD2 (6 bases). The CDR3 is CASSSSPGLSYEQYF. CDR3 DNA: TGTGCCAGCAGTTCTTCCCCGGGACTGTCTTACGAGCAGTACTTC.